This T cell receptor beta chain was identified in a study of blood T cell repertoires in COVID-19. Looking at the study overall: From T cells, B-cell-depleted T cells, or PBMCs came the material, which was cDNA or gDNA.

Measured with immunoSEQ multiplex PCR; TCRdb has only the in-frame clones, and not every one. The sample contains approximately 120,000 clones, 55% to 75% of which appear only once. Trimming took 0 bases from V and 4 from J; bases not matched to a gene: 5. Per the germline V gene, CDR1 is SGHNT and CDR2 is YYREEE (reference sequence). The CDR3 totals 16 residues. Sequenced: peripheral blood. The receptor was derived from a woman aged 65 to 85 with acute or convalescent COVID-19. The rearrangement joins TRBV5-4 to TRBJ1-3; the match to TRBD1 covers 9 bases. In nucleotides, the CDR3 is TGTGCCAGCAGCTTGGGGGGGACAGGGACCGGAAACACCATATATTTT. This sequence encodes CASSLGGTGTGNTIYF.